Listed here are 21 T cell receptor beta chains from one sample, sequenced in a study of CD8 T cells in ankylosing spondylitis. TCRdb called the 5' RACE reads again in MiXCR, with one record for every CDR3 protein. The sample yields some 130,000 distinct CDR3 sequences, approximately 13% seen once. Sequencing used blood, either unsorted or a sorted T cell fraction (not recorded which). The origin of the receptors is a female donor with ankylosing spondylitis or in good health (not recorded which).

V is TRBV7-2 and J is TRBJ2-2, with a tentative D call TRBD2 (7 bases). Trimming left V 5 bases short and J 4 bases short, with 20 bases between. Germline V gene lookup returns CDR1 SGHTA and CDR2 FQGNSA. The CDR3 covers 17 residues. The CDR3 loop is CASSPRPGGAGTGELFF. The CDR3 DNA reads as TGTGCCAGCAGCCCCCGACCGGGGGGCGCGGGCACCGGGGAGCTGTTTTTT.

The chain joins TRBV20-1 to TRBJ2-3; no reliable D call. Germline V gene lookup returns CDR1 DFQATT and CDR2 SNEGSKA (reference sequence). V was cut by 5 bases and J by 2 bases, with 17 bases left in between. The CDR3 length is 15 residues. CDR3 region: CSAAESGRSTDTQYF. As DNA, the CDR3 is TGCAGTGCTGCTGAAAGTGGCAGGTCCACAGATACGCAGTATTTT.

The chain links TRBV6-5 to TRBJ2-1, with a weak D call TRBD2 (7 bases). The CDR3 consists of 16 residues. Deletions cut 4 bases from V and 3 bases from J, with 16 bases between. From germline, CDR1 is MNHEY and CDR2 SVGAGI. The CDR3 DNA sequence: TGTGCCAGCAGTTCCCCGGGGGGCTGGATCTACAATGAGCAGTTCTTC. It yields the protein CASSSPGGWIYNEQFF.

This chain connects TRBV11-2 to TRBJ2-3, with 8 bases aligning to TRBD1. V shed 7 bases and J 3 bases; nucleotides not matched to a gene: 3. The CDR3 runs 13 residues. CDR1 is SGHAT and CDR2 is FQNNGV in the germline V gene. CDR3 sequence: CASTRTGTDTQYF. The CDR3 coding sequence is TGTGCCAGCACCCGGACAGGGACAGATACGCAGTATTTT.

The chain is built from TRBV28 and TRBJ2-7, with 11 bases lining up with TRBD1. The CDR3 extends over 16 amino acids. Germline V gene sequence: CDR1 MDHEN, CDR2 SYDVKM. J lost 1 base, V lost 5 bases, and 7 bases had no gene match. The CDR3 DNA reads as TGTGCCAGCAGTCCCTTCGGGGACAGGGGGTCCTACGAGCAGTACTTC. Its translation: CASSPFGDRGSYEQYF.

The chain employs TRBV20-1 and TRBJ2-3; the D gene is possibly TRBD2 (6 bases). Trimming stripped 6 bases from V and 0 bases from J, with 16 bases between. This CDR3 spans 15 amino acids. The germline V gene encodes CDR1 DFQATT and CDR2 SNEGSKA (reference sequence). CDR3 residues: CSARLRGSSTDTQYF. In DNA, the CDR3 is TGCAGTGCCCGGCTGCGGGGATCTAGCACAGATACGCAGTATTTT.

This clonotype was observed many times. V is TRBV20-1 and J is TRBJ2-1, with no clear D. Trimming cost V 6 bases and J 4 bases, with 7 bases left between them. This CDR3 has 11 amino acids. Germline assignment: CDR1 DFQATT and CDR2 SNEGSKA (reference sequence). The CDR3, as DNA: TGCAGTGCCACGTCATACAATGAGCAGTTCTTC. Translated: CSATSYNEQFF.

This clonotype was seen repeatedly, ten times or more. The chain joins TRBV29-1 to TRBJ1-1; no firm D call. CDR1 SQVTM and CDR2 ANQGSEA come from the germline V gene. The CDR3 has 10 amino acids. Trimming pared 3 bases from V and 8 bases from J, leaving 7 bases between. The CDR3 loop is CSVEGPEAFF. The CDR3 nucleotides read TGCAGCGTTGAGGGTCCCGAAGCTTTCTTT.

At least ten counts were recorded for this clonotype. The CDR3 sequence is CSVGQGPNTEAFF. CDR3 in DNA: TGCAGCGTTGGACAGGGACCGAACACTGAAGCTTTCTTT. V usage is TRBV29-1 and J usage is TRBJ1-1; 7 bases match TRBD1. The V segment lost 4 bases and the J segment 1 base; nucleotides outside the gene matches: 3. From germline, CDR1 is SQVTM and CDR2 ANQGSEA. The CDR3 runs 13 residues.

The rearrangement uses TRBV27 and TRBJ1-2; maybe TRBD1 (6 bases). Germline CDR1 and CDR2: MNHEY and SMNVEV (reference sequence). The CDR3 contains 17 residues. The V and J ends lost 0 bases and 5 bases respectively, with 19 bases between them. The CDR3 reads CASSLSYPDRRGYGYTF. In DNA, the CDR3 is TGTGCCAGCAGTTTATCCTACCCCGACAGGAGAGGGTATGGCTACACCTTC.

This clonotype was found a few times. The chain uses TRBV18 and TRBJ1-1; TRBD1 is a possible D gene (6 bases). Germline V gives CDR1 KGHSH, CDR2 LQKENI. Trimming cost V 4 bases and J 4 bases, with 16 bases left between them. The CDR3 contains 15 residues. The CDR3 is CASSRRGDLGTEAFF. Here the CDR3 DNA reads TGTGCCAGCTCACGTAGGGGGGATTTGGGCACTGAAGCTTTCTTT.

This clonotype appeared many times. This rearrangement joins TRBV21-1 to TRBJ2-4. TRBV21-1 has pseudogene status. This CDR3 has 17 residues. The CDR3 coding sequence is TGTGCCAGCAGCATCGAGTTAAGGGTTCTAGCCAAAAACATTCAGTACTTC. Protein sequence: CASSIELRVLAKNIQYF.

This sequence joins TRBV25-1 and TRBJ2-7, with 11 bases that match TRBD2. Trimming took 4 bases from V and 2 from J; bases not matched to a gene: 4. The CDR3 contains 15 residues. CDR1 MGHDK and CDR2 SYGVNS come from the germline V gene. The CDR3 DNA reads as TGTGCCAGCAGTGCCCCACTAGCGGGGGCCTACGAGCAGTACTTC. It yields the protein CASSAPLAGAYEQYF.

This clonotype was counted only a few times. The V and J genes are TRBV7-8 and TRBJ2-1; maybe TRBD2 (5 bases). Germline CDR1 and CDR2: SGHVS and FQNEAQ. Trimming took off 5 bases at V and 9 bases at J, with 8 bases between the two ends. The CDR3 covers 11 residues. The DNA of the CDR3 is TGTGCCAGCAGCGCCGGGATTGAGCAGTTCTTC. It encodes CASSAGIEQFF.

The rearrangement links TRBV15 to TRBJ2-7; 7 bases line up with TRBD1. The CDR3 is 13 amino acids. Trimming cost V 0 bases and J 7 bases; bases outside gene matches: 3. Germline values: CDR1 LNHNV, CDR2 YYDKDF (reference sequence). The CDR3: CATSREQGWEQYF. The CDR3 DNA is TGTGCCACCAGCAGAGAACAGGGGTGGGAGCAGTACTTC.

This clonotype was observed at least ten times. The V call is TRBV5-6, the J call TRBJ2-7; D may be TRBD1 or TRBD2 (5 bases each). The V gene's germline CDR1 is SGHDT and CDR2 YYEEEE. The CDR3 loop spans 15 amino acids. V lost 4 bases to trimming and J lost 0 bases, with 14 bases between them. CDR3 DNA: TGTGCCAGCAGCCGGGGACCCGCGAGCTCCTACGAGCAGTACTTC. Its protein is CASSRGPASSYEQYF.

The CDR3 here is CASSPGLPTDTQYF. DNA for the CDR3: TGTGCCAGCAGCCCGGGACTTCCCACAGATACGCAGTATTTT. The chain couples TRBV7-6 to TRBJ2-3; tentatively, D is TRBD2 (6 bases). Germline V gene sequence: CDR1 SGHVS, CDR2 FNYEAQ. This CDR3 has 14 residues. V was trimmed by 5 bases and J by 2 bases, leaving 11 bases between them. The full variable domain, its missing parts supplied by reference TRBV7-6 and TRBJ2-3, is GAGVSQSPRYKVTKRGQDVALRCDPISGHVSLYWYRQALGQGPEFLTYFNYEAQQDKSGLPNDRFSAERPEGSISTLTIQRTEQRDSAMYRCASSPGLPTDTQYFGPGTRLTVL.

This clonotype was seen a few times. This chain links TRBV12-3 or TRBV12-4 with TRBJ2-2; D gene uncertain. V was pared by 10 bases and J by 4 bases, with 13 bases between. CDR3 length: 13 residues. The CDR3 nucleotides are TGTGCCACTTTAGACAACCCCACCGGGGAGCTGTTTTTT. Protein product: CATLDNPTGELFF.

This clonotype was seen ten or more times. The CDR3, as DNA: TGCAGCGTGGCAACCCGGGACAGGGATCTTGGGACCGGGGAGCTGTTTTTT. Its protein product is CSVATRDRDLGTGELFF. The V call is TRBV29-1, the J call TRBJ2-2; the match to TRBD1 covers 9 bases. The CDR3 has 17 amino acids. Per germline, CDR1 SQVTM and CDR2 ANQGSEA. After removal of 6 bases from V and 5 bases from J, the junction contained 16 bases not matched to a gene.

This clonotype was counted at least ten times. This chain's CDR3 is CSARVLGGGYTEAFF. The CDR3 DNA sequence: TGCAGTGCTAGAGTACTAGGAGGCGGATACACTGAAGCTTTCTTT. The J gene is TRBJ1-1, the V gene TRBV20-1; D is uncertain. V lost 1 base and J lost 3, with 15 bases in between. CDR1 and CDR2 (germline): DFQATT, SNEGSKA (reference sequence). The CDR3 runs 15 residues.

The chain is built from TRBV7-2 and TRBJ1-1, with unresolved D. V lost 11 bases and J 4 bases, leaving 11 bases between the germline ends. CDR3 length: 11 amino acids. Germline V gene sequence: CDR1 SGHTA, CDR2 FQGNSA. CDR3 amino acids: CAQRKGTEAFF. As DNA, the CDR3 is TGTGCCCAACGGAAGGGCACTGAAGCTTTCTTT.